Listed here are 25 T cell receptor beta chains from one sample, sequenced in a study of post-analysis software for immune sequencing data. General observations from the study: In patients, five or six TRBV segments were more frequent than in controls, with TRBV5-6, TRBV5-1 and TRBV20-1 among them.

No antigen has been identified for these receptors. Unique molecular identifiers were carried by the TCR beta cDNA libraries. Each CDR3 protein gets one entry after TCRdb re-called the PCR reads with MiXCR. The sample records 180,000 or so distinct CDR3 sequences, 29% being singletons. The source material was blood. These receptors were obtained from a girl aged 2-17 years with multiple sclerosis.

V gene TRBV5-1 combines with J gene TRBJ2-7; perhaps D is TRBD1 or TRBD2 (5 bases each). Trimming shortened V by 1 base and J by 2 bases, and 28 bases separated the two germline ends. This CDR3 is built from 20 residues. Germline assignment: CDR1 SGHRS and CDR2 YFSETQ. The CDR3 protein is CASSLYVPPGPREIPYEQYF. CDR3 in DNA: TGCGCCAGCAGCTTGTATGTACCGCCGGGACCAAGAGAAATCCCCTACGAGCAGTACTTC.

This clonotype was counted ten times or more. The rearrangement uses TRBV10-1 and TRBJ2-1; TRBD1 matches 12 bases. J lost 2 bases, V lost 2 bases, and 4 bases had no gene match. Germline loops: CDR1 WNHNN, CDR2 SYGVQD (reference sequence). The CDR3 is 17 amino acids. CDR3 region: CASSEGTGGLAYNEQFF. The CDR3 bases are TGCGCCAGCAGTGAGGGGACAGGGGGCTTGGCCTACAATGAGCAGTTCTTC.

The chain uses TRBV29-1 and TRBJ2-5; the D is unclear. Per germline, CDR1 SQVTM and CDR2 ANQGSEA. Deletions cut 4 bases from V and 5 bases from J, with 14 bases between. The CDR3 sequence is 13 residues long. CDR3 amino acids: CSVVGQHGETQYF. In DNA form, the CDR3 reads TGCAGCGTTGTTGGCCAGCATGGGGAGACCCAGTACTTC.

The rearrangement joins TRBV28 to TRBJ1-5; 7 bases line up with TRBD1. Trimming cost V 9 bases and J 0 bases; bases outside gene matches: 8. The CDR3 loop spans 15 amino acids. From germline, CDR1 is MDHEN and CDR2 SYDVKM. CDR3 protein: CASRTGVGSNQPQHF. The CDR3 nucleotides are TGTGCCAGTCGTACAGGGGTAGGTAGCAATCAGCCCCAGCATTTT.

The V call is TRBV2, the J call TRBJ2-5; TRBD2 matches 11 bases. The CDR3 sequence is 15 residues long. Per germline, CDR1 SNHLY and CDR2 FYNNEI. Germline trimming cut 3 bases from V and 4 bases from J; bases unmatched to any gene: 4. CDR3 sequence: CASSDWLAGGETQYF. The DNA of the CDR3 is TGTGCCAGCAGTGATTGGCTAGCGGGGGGAGAGACCCAGTACTTC.

This clonotype was seen repeatedly, ten times or more. The chain is built from TRBV5-1 and TRBJ2-3, with 7 positions matching TRBD1. Germline assignment: CDR1 SGHRS and CDR2 YFSETQ. This CDR3 is built from 14 residues. The V gene end was trimmed by 4 bases and the J gene end by 3 bases; junction bases not matched to a gene: 5. The chain's CDR3 is CASSTGTETDTQYF. For the CDR3, the DNA is TGCGCCAGCAGCACCGGGACAGAGACAGATACGCAGTATTTT.

The gene calls are TRBV10-3 and TRBJ1-6; 7 nucleotides line up with TRBD1. Germline assignment: CDR1 ENHRY and CDR2 SYGVKD. This CDR3 is 17 amino acids long. With 5 bases clipped from V and 7 bases from J, the junction kept 14 bases outside the gene matches. This CDR3 is CAISPGEETGPNSPLHF. The CDR3 DNA reads TGTGCCATCAGTCCAGGGGAGGAGACAGGGCCCAATTCACCCCTCCACTTT.

The chain employs TRBV6-1 and TRBJ1-5, with 7 positions matching TRBD1. This CDR3 is built from 12 residues. CDR1 and CDR2 from the germline V gene are MNHNS and SASEGT. Trimming at V came to 7 bases and at J to 6 bases, leaving 3 bases not matched to a gene. As DNA, the CDR3 is TGTGCCAGCATTACAGGGGTTCAGCCCCAGCATTTT. Its translation: CASITGVQPQHF.

This clonotype occurred a few times. The chain has TRBV5-1 and TRBJ2-5; TRBD1 might be the D (6 bases). The CDR3 consists of 13 residues. Germline V gene data show CDR1 as SGHRS and CDR2 as YFSETQ. V lost 2 bases and J lost 5, with 10 bases in between. The CDR3 sequence: CASSFAGEETQYF. The CDR3 DNA reads as TGCGCCAGCAGCTTTGCAGGGGAGGAGACCCAGTACTTC.

The J gene is TRBJ2-7, the V gene TRBV12-3 or TRBV12-4; D possibly corresponds to TRBD2 (6 bases). The CDR3 loop spans 14 amino acids. Trimming removed 3 bases at V and 3 bases at J, with 12 bases between. Here the CDR3 reads CASSFAGPYYEQYF. In DNA, the CDR3 is TGTGCCAGCAGTTTTGCGGGACCGTACTACGAGCAGTACTTC.

A remark on this clonotype: A much larger clone lies one base from this, so it may be a read error. The V gene is TRBV10-3, the J gene TRBJ1-2; 9 nucleotides line up with TRBD1. Germline V gene sequence: CDR1 ENHRY, CDR2 SYGVKD. V lost 8 bases to trimming and J lost 3 bases; unmatched junction nucleotides: 7. This CDR3 has 14 amino acids. The CDR3 spells CAIDGQGLDYGYTF. The CDR3 DNA follows: TGTGCCATCGACGGACAGGGGTTAGACTATGGCTACACCTTC.

Concerning this clonotype: This may come from a read error, since a much larger clone is one base off. This rearrangement joins TRBV10-2 to TRBJ1-6; D unclear. The V gene lost 4 bases and the J gene lost 7 bases, with 5 bases spanning the gap. The CDR3 contains 12 residues. Germline CDR1 reads WSHSY; CDR2 reads SAAADI. CDR3 nucleotides: TGCGCCAGCAGTGGCTCCAATTCACCCCTCCACTTT. Residues: CASSGSNSPLHF.

V and J are TRBV7-8 and TRBJ1-6; D is perhaps TRBD1 (5 bases). Germline V gives CDR1 SGHVS, CDR2 FQNEAQ. This CDR3 comprises 16 residues. Trimming left V 0 bases short and J 12 bases short, with 18 bases between. The CDR3 DNA is TGTGCCAGCAGCTTAGCGGAAAGCGGGGGTGATTTACCCCTCCACTTT. It yields the protein CASSLAESGGDLPLHF.

To note about this clonotype: This sequence may be a read error, since a much larger clone differs from it by one base. The chain links TRBV5-5 to TRBJ2-5; 8 bases line up with TRBD1. The CDR3 sequence is 14 residues long. The J segment lost 4 bases and the V segment lost 3 bases, leaving 5 bases of the junction unmatched. Germline CDR1 and CDR2: SGHKS and YYEKEE (reference sequence). CDR3 coding DNA: TGTGCCAGCAGCTCCTTTGACAGGGGAGAGACCCAGTACTTC. Amino acids: CASSSFDRGETQYF.

On this clonotype: A much bigger clone sits one base away, suggesting this may be a read error. The chain recombines TRBV20-1 with TRBJ2-1; TRBD2 is a possible D gene (6 bases). The CDR3 has 11 residues. CDR1 and CDR2 from the germline V gene are DFQATT and SNEGSKA (reference sequence). CDR3 protein: CGAHAGLGLFF. The CDR3 DNA sequence: TGCGGTGCTCATGCGGGGCTTGGTTTGTTCTTC.

This clonotype showed up many times. The chain recombines TRBV6-1 with TRBJ2-1, with 8 bases that match TRBD2. The germline V gene has CDR1 MNHNS and CDR2 SASEGT. The CDR3 is made up of 15 amino acids. Here the CDR3 reads CASRSGGPSYNEQFF. In DNA form, the CDR3 reads TGTGCATCGAGGAGCGGGGGCCCCTCCTACAATGAGCAGTTCTTC.

This rearrangement joins TRBV28 to TRBJ2-5; D remains ambiguous. V lost 1 base to trimming and J lost 2 bases, with 8 bases between them. Germline V gene lookup returns CDR1 MDHEN and CDR2 SYDVKM. This CDR3 has 14 residues. The CDR3 spells CASSLLVSQETQYF. The CDR3 DNA follows: TGTGCCAGCAGTTTATTGGTCTCTCAAGAGACCCAGTACTTC.

V usage is TRBV13 and J usage is TRBJ2-3; D may be TRBD1 or TRBD2 (6 bases each). The CDR3 totals 14 residues. Per germline, CDR1 PRHDT and CDR2 FYEKMQ (reference sequence). Trimming cost V 5 bases and J 4 bases, with 13 bases left between them. DNA for the CDR3: TGTGCCAGCAGCGCTAGGAGGGGGTCAGATACGCAGTATTTT. It is translated as CASSARRGSDTQYF.

This chain uses TRBV7-9 with TRBJ1-5; perhaps TRBD1 as D (5 bases). The CDR3 is 15 residues long. Germline-derived CDR1 and CDR2 are SEHNR and FQNEAQ (reference sequence). V shed 3 bases and J shed 9 bases, with 18 bases lying between them. The CDR3 reads CASSLGPGDYRPQHF. The CDR3 DNA reads TGTGCCAGCAGCTTGGGGCCGGGCGATTATCGGCCCCAGCATTTT.

The chain combines TRBV29-1 with TRBJ2-4; a weak D match, TRBD1 (5 bases). V was pared by 3 bases and J by 9 bases, with 9 bases between. The germline V gene encodes CDR1 SQVTM and CDR2 ANQGSEA. The CDR3 extends over 11 amino acids. The CDR3 nucleotides are TGCAGCGTTGATGACAGAGGCATTCAGTACTTC. Amino acids: CSVDDRGIQYF.

The chain links TRBV28 to TRBJ1-5, with 10 bases that match TRBD1. CDR1 is MDHEN, CDR2 SYDVKM, per germline. The CDR3 sequence is 15 residues long. V lost 3 bases, J lost 9 bases, and 8 bases stayed unmatched. CDR3 residues: CASSFQDRGLVPQHF. The CDR3 DNA is TGTGCCAGCAGTTTCCAGGACAGGGGGTTGGTGCCCCAGCATTTT.

The table lists this clonotype with a few counts. J is TRBJ2-1 and V is TRBV6-2 or TRBV6-3, with 7 bases lining up with TRBD2. The V segment lost 0 bases and the J segment 4 bases; nucleotides outside the gene matches: 9. The length of the CDR3 is 17 residues. The V gene's germline CDR1 is MNHEY and CDR2 SVGEGT. The CDR3 protein is CASSYSVQERGYNEQFF. The CDR3 DNA reads TGTGCCAGCAGTTACTCGGTTCAAGAGCGGGGATACAATGAGCAGTTCTTC.

Worth noting for this clonotype: A much larger clone sits a single nucleotide away, making a read error possible. The rearrangement uses TRBV4-2 and TRBJ1-2, with D unclear. This CDR3 spans 15 amino acids. Germline assignment: CDR1 LGHNA and CDR2 YNFKEQ. In DNA, the CDR3 is TGTGCCAGCAGCCAAGAGTCAGCCGCTAACCATGGCTACACCTTC. Translation gives CASSQESAANHGYTF.

This clonotype was seen repeatedly, ten times or more. This CDR3 reads CAGSRTGVYEQYF. CDR3 in DNA: TGTGCCGGAAGCCGGACAGGGGTATACGAGCAGTACTTC. The V call is TRBV30, the J call TRBJ2-7; 9 bases are a match to TRBD1. CDR1 is GTSNPN, CDR2 SVGIG, per germline (reference sequence). With 8 bases clipped from V and 4 bases from J, the junction kept 9 bases outside the gene matches. The CDR3 contains 13 residues.

The rearrangement links TRBV19 to TRBJ2-1, with 8 positions matching TRBD2. Germline CDR1 LNHDA, CDR2 SQIVND (reference sequence). With 6 bases clipped from V and 9 bases from J, the junction kept 10 bases outside the gene matches. CDR3 length equals 14 residues. CDR3 loop: CASSSFGRAREQFF. The CDR3 DNA reads TGTGCCAGTAGCTCTTTCGGGAGGGCCCGTGAGCAGTTCTTC.